This TCR beta chain was obtained from a study of shared clonotypes between healthy human individuals (dated by TCRdb to the early 2020s). In terms of the full investigation: Three men and a couple of women, aged 18 to 49 years, made up the cohort. Per donor, three plates each were used for CD4 naive and CD4 memory, two for CD8 naive, and one for CD8 memory. To estimate repertoire size and how much clonotypes are shared between individuals, the study performed deep sequencing of blood TCR repertoires from a few healthy adults. Libraries were prepared and TCR repertoires were sequenced by different laboratories using diverse techniques, in order to increase sequencing depth and limit assay-specific biases. Each donor's leukapheresis produced roughly between roughly 0.85 and 10 billion PBMCs. Overall study results and their limits: Estimated clonotype richness was generally larger for naive than for memory subsets. The small number of donors limited the genetic and exposure-history diversity represented. Pairwise subsampling led to the expectation that sequencing depth would affect the degree of clonotype sharing among donors. Sampling was restricted to blood, and TCR repertoires in tissue are likely to differ from TCR repertoires in blood. When a handful of donors were compared, the shared fraction of clonotypes was around 5% for naive CD4, around 3.6% for naive CD8, 2.3% for memory CD4, and 0.4% for memory CD8. Clonotypes shared by all four sorted-subset donors showed higher generation probabilities than non-shared clonotypes. Incomplete sequencing was indicated by rarefaction of sorted-subset datasets, despite the large sequencing depth.

The donors were healthy, HIV-negative adults who had no recently reported acute infections or vaccinations. Every donor was a Caucasian adult residing in Nashville, Tennessee, USA. Magnetic negative selection was used to enrich CD4+ T cells, after which naive cells were positively selected on CD45RA and the negative fraction became the memory subset. Blood was obtained by leukapheresis, after which PBMCs were separated by Ficoll-Histopaque density gradient centrifugation and cryopreserved in liquid nitrogen vapor phase. Analytical flow cytometry was used to check the purity and quantity of each magnetically sorted T cell population. Genomic DNA was isolated from every sorted fraction and measured by UV absorbance on a Nanodrop 2000c. Using the deep immunoSEQ assay, multiplex PCR amplified TCR CDR3 regions from genomic DNA. Genomic DNA extracted from each cell subset was distributed evenly over all wells of several immunoSEQ 96-well plates, and each plate served as one replicate. For sorted subsets, each replicate PCR was loaded with about 0.2 ug genomic DNA, equivalent to 25,000 to 30,000 T cell genomes. Purified libraries were quantified with a Qubit 3.0 fluorometer, sized on a Bioanalyzer 2100, and re-quantified with the KAPA Library Quantification kit. Each immunoSEQ 96-well plate was sequenced on its own single-read 150-cycle Illumina NextSeq 550 flow cell. From the authors' description of their analysis: The immunoSEQ output contained only junctional sequences without quality scores, so filtering could not match that applied to full-length reads. To assign V/J genes and CDR3, sequences were annotated using PyIR, a Python wrapper for IgBLAST v1.9, with IMGT germline references. Any read was removed if the V/J assignment was weak (E-value above 1e-6), the CDR3 was missing, or the read contained stop codons, out-of-frame junctions, or ambiguous translated residues. V3J clonotypes were defined as sequences sharing the same inferred V gene, J gene, and CDR3 amino acid sequence. Percentage overlap between repertoires was computed as shared unique clonotypes divided by the size of the smaller repertoire. Repertoire richness was assessed with RTK rarefaction, the Chao1 estimator, and Recon v2.1 estimates of unobserved clonotypes. OLGA was used to compute generation probabilities for all TCRbeta clonotypes that the gDNA method yielded from a handful of donors. Here the immuneACCESS table is served through TCRdb, limited to in-frame sequences with V and J called. Missing clones are a known gap in these copies; in checked studies unresolved V genes cover under half, and the rest lacks a known reason. V, J and clone size are taken as reported in that table, and D and trimming were inferred from the DNA itself. The sample table contains more than 150,000 clones; only one count was recorded for approximately 92% of them. The ten largest make up 0.067% of the sample.

Details on this clone: Which antigen it targets is not known. No quality values exist for individual bases; no much larger clone is one base distant.

This sequence was found in a woman aged 25 to 39 in good health. Sequences were obtained from naive CD4+ T cells sorted from blood. Per the publication, the cell subset or site label means: CD45RA+ positively selected.

Here is the DNA: TGTGCCAGCAGCCACCAGCGGGTGCGGAACACCGGGGAGCTGTTTTTT. Its product reads: CASSHQRVRNTGELFF. The sequence joins TRBV7-8 to TRBJ2-2, and possibly TRBD2, on 6 matching bases. At the junction V is shortened by 5 bases and J by 1 base, with 14 bases in between. The germline V gene sets CDR1 to SGHVS and CDR2 to FQNEAQ. The CDR3 runs 16 residues from the cysteine to the phenylalanine. Only the CDR3 region is kept as DNA, spanning 48 bases read in frame from base 1.